This T cell receptor beta chain was sequenced for a study of early T cells in non-severe SARS-CoV-2 infection. TCRdb fed the 5' RACE reads into MiXCR, producing one record per CDR3 protein. The table has 45,000 to 65,000 distinct CDR3 sequences, 9% to 9.5% seen once. This CDR3 spans 16 amino acids. Per the germline V gene, CDR1 is DFQATT and CDR2 is SNEGSKA (reference sequence). With 5 bases clipped from V and 0 bases from J, the junction kept 12 bases outside the gene matches. V and J are TRBV20-1 and TRBJ1-1; 7 nucleotides agree with TRBD1. The sample comprised whole blood. The clonotype originates from an adult who was a healthcare worker with PCR-confirmed SARS-CoV-2 infection or an uninfected control (not recorded which). CDR3 bases: TGCAGTGCTCCGGGGGGCGCAGGGGGAATGAACACTGAAGCTTTCTTT. As protein: CSAPGGAGGMNTEAFF.